This TCR beta chain is from a study of neoadjuvant nivolumab and ipilimumab in lung cancer. Overall study results and limits: Pretherapy blood TCR richness correlated positively with resected tumor richness.

Here immunoSEQ multiplex PCR was the method, and the copy in TCRdb shows in-frame clones only, minus some. The sample yields just over 3,500 clones, roughly 80% seen once. V dropped 6 bases and J dropped 2; count of bases not matched to a gene: 6. This CDR3 spans 14 amino acids. Looked up from germline, CDR1 is LNHDA and CDR2 is SQIVND (reference sequence). A note on this clone: Antigen specificity is unknown.

This TCR derives from an adult with non-small cell lung cancer. This sample comprised peripheral blood, obtained after neoadjuvant nivolumab, alone or with ipilimumab, at or shortly before surgery. This sequence joins TRBV19 and TRBJ1-1; TRBD1 agrees at 7 bases. CDR3 nucleotides: TGTGCCAGTAGGGCCGGGACAGCCAACACTGAAGCTTTCTTT. Translated, it gives CASRAGTANTEAFF.